Shown below are 27 T cell receptor beta chains from a single sample sequenced in a study of PD-1 blockade in classical Hodgkin lymphoma. Generated by immunoSEQ multiplex PCR, the TCRdb table keeps only in-frame clones and is missing some. Among 23,000 or so clones listed, 81% were seen once. Time point: cycle 4 day 1 (C4D1), after less than seven weeks of nivolumab. Every patient relapsed after autologous stem cell transplantation, and brentuximab vedotin exposure varied. The sequences come from peripheral blood mononuclear cells (PBMCs), collected before the fourth cycle of nivolumab. All receptors come from a human donor with classical Hodgkin lymphoma.

The chain uses TRBV7-8 and TRBJ2-7; the match to TRBD1 covers 7 bases. The CDR3 length is 14 residues. Germline V gene data show CDR1 as SGHVS and CDR2 as FQNEAQ. Losses at the gene ends were 2 bases for V and 5 bases for J; bases not matched to a gene: 6. The CDR3 loop is CASSLFGTDDEQYF. CDR3 DNA sequence: TGTGCCAGCAGCTTATTCGGGACAGACGACGAGCAGTACTTC.

The V and J genes are TRBV15 and TRBJ1-5, with D uncertain. V lost 4 bases to trimming and J lost 4 bases, with 11 bases between them. CDR1 is LNHNV and CDR2 is YYDKDF in the germline V gene (reference sequence). This CDR3 region has 14 residues. CDR3 sequence: CATSIGVANQPQHF. CDR3 nucleotide sequence: TGTGCCACCAGCATTGGGGTGGCGAATCAGCCCCAGCATTTT.

A few counts support this clone. The V call is TRBV27, the J call TRBJ2-1; 10 bases agree with TRBD2. The germline CDR1 and CDR2 sequences are MNHEY and SMNVEV (reference sequence). The CDR3 is 14 amino acids. V shed 7 bases and J 4 bases; nucleotides not matched to a gene: 4. CDR3 bases: TGTGCCAGCAAACTAGCGGGGACATACAATGAGCAGTTCTTC. Its protein product is CASKLAGTYNEQFF.

The J gene is TRBJ2-7, the V gene TRBV5-1, with 9 bases fitting TRBD1. The CDR3 is made up of 15 amino acids. The ends lost 4 bases at V and 1 base at J; junction bases unmatched: 6. In germline, CDR1 is SGHRS, CDR2 YFSETQ. Here the CDR3 reads CASSTQGAGSYEQYF. As DNA, the CDR3 is TGCGCCAGCAGCACACAGGGGGCCGGATCCTACGAGCAGTACTTC. Looking up the rest from reference TRBV5-1 and TRBJ2-7 gives the full variable domain: KAGVTQTPRYLIKTRGQQVTLSCSPISGHRSVSWYQQTPGQGLQFLFEYFSETQRNKGNFPGRFSGRQFSNSRSEMNVSTLELGDSALYLCASSTQGAGSYEQYFGPGTRLTVT.

The chain joins TRBV7-8 to TRBJ1-2, with D unresolved. Trimming cost V 5 bases and J 1 base, with 14 bases left between them. In germline, CDR1 is SGHVS, CDR2 FQNEAQ. CDR3 size: 15 residues. CDR3 sequence: CASSPADSNNYGYTF. The CDR3 DNA is TGTGCCAGCAGCCCAGCCGACTCCAATAACTATGGCTACACCTTC.

This clone has only a few counts. The J gene is TRBJ1-1, the V gene TRBV5-1; no firm D call. CDR3 size: 13 residues. V was pared by 2 bases and J by 1 base, with 6 bases between. The germline gives CDR1 SGHRS, CDR2 YFSETQ. CDR3 sequence: CASSLDPNTEAFF. Here the CDR3 DNA reads TGCGCCAGCAGCTTAGACCCGAACACTGAAGCTTTCTTT.

The V and J genes are TRBV19 and TRBJ2-2; 8 nucleotides match TRBD2. Looked up from germline, CDR1 is LNHDA and CDR2 is SQIVND (reference sequence). V was pared by 4 bases and J by 5 bases, with 9 bases of the junction left unmatched. The CDR3 has 16 residues. CDR3 protein: CASSKGTGGETGELFF. The CDR3 nucleotides are TGTGCCAGTAGTAAGGGAACGGGAGGGGAAACCGGGGAGCTGTTTTTT.

The chain links TRBV6-6 to TRBJ1-6, with D uncertain. Trimming cost V 1 base and J 10 bases, with 5 bases left between them. Looked up from germline, CDR1 is MNHNY and CDR2 is SVGAGI (reference sequence). The CDR3 contains 12 residues. DNA for the CDR3: TGTGCCAGCAGTTACTTGGGGTCACCCCTCCACTTT. Protein: CASSYLGSPLHF.

The chain is built from TRBV2 and TRBJ2-1; 11 bases agree with TRBD2. The CDR3 is 16 amino acids. Germline CDR1 SNHLY, CDR2 FYNNEI. Germline trimming cut 6 bases from V and 3 bases from J; bases unmatched to any gene: 7. In DNA, the CDR3 is TGTGCCAGCAGGTCCCTGACTAGCGGGGACTACAATGAGCAGTTCTTC. Translating it yields CASRSLTSGDYNEQFF.

The V call is TRBV6-5, the J call TRBJ1-3; 7 bases agree with TRBD1. The CDR3 runs to 14 residues. With 7 bases clipped from V and 2 bases from J, the junction kept 5 bases outside the gene matches. Germline values: CDR1 MNHEY, CDR2 SVGAGI. The CDR3: CASTITGAGNTIYF. The CDR3 DNA sequence: TGTGCCAGCACTATAACAGGGGCTGGAAACACCATATATTTT.

The chain links TRBV2 to TRBJ2-1; 7 bases match TRBD1. This CDR3 has 13 amino acids. Germline values: CDR1 SNHLY, CDR2 FYNNEI. V lost 4 bases to trimming and J lost 8 bases; unmatched junction nucleotides: 5. The CDR3 loop is CASSGTGIDEQFF. The CDR3, as DNA: TGTGCCAGCAGTGGGACAGGAATAGATGAGCAGTTCTTC.

The chain joins TRBV5-1 to TRBJ2-5; 7 nucleotides line up with TRBD2. V trimming: 5 bases; J trimming: 0 bases; junction bases outside the gene matches: 4. The CDR3 has 14 residues. Germline CDR1 is SGHRS and CDR2 is YFSETQ. The CDR3 loop reads CASREGLYQETQYF. In DNA, the CDR3 is TGCGCCAGCAGGGAGGGACTATACCAAGAGACCCAGTACTTC.

The genes are TRBV4-1 and TRBJ1-2, with 8 bases identical to TRBD1. The CDR3 contains 15 residues. Unmatched junction bases numbered 10, after V lost 2 bases and J lost 8 bases. Germline CDR1 and CDR2: MGHRA and YSYEKL. CDR3 bases: TGCGCCAGCAGCCAACCGGACAGGGAAGTGGGCGGCTACACCTTC. This translates into CASSQPDREVGGYTF.

This clone was seen a handful of times. The chain couples TRBV6-6 to TRBJ2-7; 7 bases map to TRBD1. Germline values: CDR1 MNHNY, CDR2 SVGAGI (reference sequence). The trim removed 6 bases at V and 0 bases at J, leaving 5 bases unmatched. The CDR3 extends over 14 amino acids. CDR3 region: CASRQTGLSYEQYF. The CDR3 DNA reads as TGTGCCAGCAGACAGACAGGGCTCTCCTACGAGCAGTACTTC.

V and J are TRBV4-2 and TRBJ2-1; 7 bases align to TRBD2. Per germline, CDR1 LGHNA and CDR2 YNFKEQ. V shed 0 bases, J shed 0 bases, and the junction held 11 bases outside the gene matches. CDR3 size: 19 residues. The CDR3 nucleotides read TGTGCCAGCAGCCAAGATCACCAGCTAGCGGCGCGCTCCTACAATGAGCAGTTCTTC. Its translation is CASSQDHQLAARSYNEQFF.

V gene TRBV25-1 combines with J gene TRBJ1-6; 7 bases line up with TRBD1. Trimming cost V 4 bases and J 4 bases; bases outside gene matches: 7. The CDR3 sequence is 16 residues long. Germline V CDR1 and CDR2: MGHDK, SYGVNS. CDR3 nucleotides: TGTGCCAGCAGTGGAAGGGAACAGGGGTATAATTCACCCCTCCACTTT. This gives the protein CASSGREQGYNSPLHF.

The chain carries TRBV9 and TRBJ2-7; no reliable D call. The CDR3 consists of 15 residues. Trimming shortened V by 2 bases and J by 5 bases, and 17 bases separated the two germline ends. Germline CDR1 SGDLS, CDR2 YYNGEE. CDR3 DNA: TGTGCCAGCAGCGTCTCTCCCAGCTTAGCTAACGAGCAGTACTTC. It yields the protein CASSVSPSLANEQYF.

The gene calls are TRBV28 and TRBJ1-1, with 7 bases lining up with TRBD1. Germline-derived CDR1 and CDR2 are MDHEN and SYDVKM. Losses at the gene ends were 6 bases for V and 1 base for J; bases not matched to a gene: 5. CDR3 length: 14 amino acids. The DNA for the CDR3 is TGTGCCAGCAGCCTGACAGGGAAGAACACTGAAGCTTTCTTT. It is translated as CASSLTGKNTEAFF.

The rearrangement links TRBV5-1 to TRBJ2-3, with TRBD1 identical over 9 bases. Losses at the gene ends were 4 bases for V and 3 bases for J; bases not matched to a gene: 3. The germline CDR1 and CDR2 sequences are SGHRS and YFSETQ. The CDR3 is made up of 14 amino acids. CDR3 amino acids: CASSPGQGTDTQYF. CDR3 coding DNA: TGCGCCAGCAGCCCGGGACAGGGAACAGATACGCAGTATTTT.

CDR3 sequence: CASSQEPPFSSYNSPLHF. CDR3 in DNA: TGCGCCAGCAGCCAAGAACCGCCGTTTAGCTCCTATAATTCACCCCTCCACTTT. The chain couples TRBV4-1 to TRBJ1-6; D is ambiguous. Germline CDR1 is MGHRA and CDR2 is YSYEKL. Trimming left V 0 bases short and J 0 bases short, with 12 bases between. The CDR3 spans 18 residues.

This clone was seen a single time. The rearrangement joins TRBV30 to TRBJ1-1; 10 bases agree with TRBD1. The CDR3 runs 16 residues. Looked up from germline, CDR1 is GTSNPN and CDR2 is SVGIG (reference sequence). Trimming cost V 5 bases and J 0 bases; bases outside gene matches: 9. The CDR3 region has the DNA TGTGCCTGGCAACCGGGACAGGGGATATTGAACACTGAAGCTTTCTTT. Translating gives CAWQPGQGILNTEAFF.

The J gene is TRBJ2-5, the V gene TRBV11-3, with D perhaps TRBD2 (6 bases). V lost 4 bases and J lost 2, with 23 bases in between. This CDR3 has 18 residues. CDR1 is SGHNT, CDR2 YENEEA, per germline. The CDR3 protein is CASSSSTGGVGGQETQYF. As DNA, the CDR3 is TGTGCCAGCAGCTCGTCAACAGGTGGGGTCGGGGGACAAGAGACCCAGTACTTC.

This clone was counted between two and nine times. The chain recombines TRBV5-1 with TRBJ2-2, with TRBD1 matching over 8 bases. The CDR3 runs 16 residues. Germline V gene sequence: CDR1 SGHRS, CDR2 YFSETQ. V shed 0 bases and J 4 bases; nucleotides not matched to a gene: 5. CDR3 amino acids: CASSLDRGISTGELFF. The CDR3 DNA reads as TGCGCCAGCAGCTTGGACAGGGGGATAAGCACCGGGGAGCTGTTTTTT.

This chain links TRBV11-2 with TRBJ1-2; possible D gene TRBD1, 5 bases. This CDR3 has 14 residues. V dropped 1 base and J dropped 4 bases, with 10 bases sitting between them. Germline lookup yields CDR1 SGHAT and CDR2 FQNNGV. CDR3 DNA: TGTGCCAGCAGCTTAGGGGGCAGGAGCTATGGCTACACCTTC. It encodes CASSLGGRSYGYTF.

V usage is TRBV12-5 and J usage is TRBJ1-5, with D uncertain. The V and J ends lost 8 bases and 4 bases respectively, with 9 bases between them. The CDR3 loop spans 12 amino acids. Germline loops: CDR1 LGHNT, CDR2 FRNRAP. The CDR3 loop is CASSLINQPQHF. The CDR3 region has the DNA TGTGCTAGTTCTCTCATAAATCAGCCCCAGCATTTT.

J is TRBJ2-7 and V is TRBV5-8; 8 nucleotides match TRBD2. The J segment lost 7 bases and the V segment lost 3 bases, leaving 21 bases of the junction unmatched. This CDR3 comprises 18 residues. Per the germline V gene, CDR1 is SGHTS and CDR2 is YDEGEE. CDR3 amino acids: CASSSGGRRAWTSGEQYF. The CDR3 DNA sequence: TGTGCCAGCAGCTCGGGGGGGCGGCGGGCTTGGACCTCTGGGGAGCAGTACTTC.

The genes are TRBV14 and TRBJ2-1, with D uncertain. The V end lost 6 bases, the J end lost 6 bases, and 18 bases lay between the germline ends. The CDR3 is made up of 15 amino acids. The germline gives CDR1 SGHDN, CDR2 FVKESK. DNA of the CDR3: TGTGCCAGCAGGAGACTCCTTGGGCAAGCCAATGAGCAGTTCTTC. The encoded protein is CASRRLLGQANEQFF.